Listed here are 13 T cell receptor beta chains from one sample, sequenced in a study of cytomegalovirus exposure and HLA in healthy donors. 13 Jbeta primers and 60 Vbeta primers were used for the PCR. The data were produced by immunoSEQ multiplex PCR, yet TCRdb's version contains in-frame clones alone and is incomplete. The sample has about 130,000 clones, 75% seen once. Sequencing input: PBMCs. The receptors originated from a man aged 25 to 40 in good health and CMV-seronegative.

This chain links TRBV7-2 with TRBJ1-5; no reliable D call. The V end was cut by 1 base, the J end by 6 bases, with 13 bases between. The CDR3 consists of 15 residues. Germline assignment: CDR1 SGHTA and CDR2 FQGNSA. CDR3: CASSLVSKIGQPQHF. In DNA form, the CDR3 reads TGTGCCAGCAGCTTAGTGAGTAAAATCGGTCAGCCCCAGCATTTT. Full variable domain (rest looked up from reference TRBV7-2 and TRBJ1-5): GAGVSQSPSNKVTEKGKDVELRCDPISGHTALYWYRQSLGQGLEFLIYFQGNSAPDKSGLPSDRFSAERTGGSVSTLTIQRTQQEDSAVYLCASSLVSKIGQPQHFGDGTRLSIL.

The V gene is TRBV7-6, the J gene TRBJ1-5, with D unresolved. Germline V CDR1 and CDR2: SGHVS, FNYEAQ. V gave up 2 bases and J gave up 4 bases, with 6 bases separating them. The CDR3 length is 13 residues. The CDR3 sequence is CASSLSGNQPQHF. CDR3 sequence (DNA): TGTGCCAGCAGCTTAAGCGGTAATCAGCCCCAGCATTTT.

This clone was counted between two and nine times. The chain joins TRBV19 to TRBJ1-1; 8 bases are a match to TRBD1. Germline loops: CDR1 LNHDA, CDR2 SQIVND (reference sequence). With V trimmed by 4 bases and J by 3 bases, 7 bases remained unmatched. This CDR3 contains 15 residues. This chain's CDR3 is CASSSRQGFHTEAFF. CDR3 sequence (DNA): TGTGCCAGTAGTAGTCGACAGGGGTTCCACACTGAAGCTTTCTTT.

The chain carries TRBV19 and TRBJ1-1, with D tentatively TRBD1 (5 bases). The CDR3 contains 14 residues. Trimming took 1 base from V and 10 from J, leaving 16 bases between them. Per the germline V gene, CDR1 is LNHDA and CDR2 is SQIVND (reference sequence). CDR3 coding DNA: TGTGCCAGTAGTATAGGGGGGGTTGGGGACGGAGCTTTCTTT. It translates to CASSIGGVGDGAFF.

The V call is TRBV2, the J call TRBJ2-5; 7 nucleotides line up with TRBD1. CDR1 and CDR2 from the germline V gene are SNHLY and FYNNEI. This CDR3 contains 12 residues. V dropped 5 bases and J dropped 4; count of bases not matched to a gene: 1. CDR3 nucleotides: TGTGCCAGCAGTCGACAGGGAGAGACCCAGTACTTC. The encoded protein is CASSRQGETQYF.

In its sample, this clone was seen a few times. This chain links TRBV5-1 with TRBJ2-6; TRBD2 might be the D (5 bases). Germline CDR1 SGHRS, CDR2 YFSETQ. Deletions cut 0 bases from V and 3 bases from J, with 7 bases between. CDR3 length: 15 residues. As DNA, the CDR3 is TGCGCCAGCAGCTTGGGAGGGTATGGGGCCAACGTCCTGACTTTC. It is translated as CASSLGGYGANVLTF.

This clone was detected a few times. V usage is TRBV4-3 and J usage is TRBJ1-4; D is possibly TRBD1 (6 bases). Germline CDR1 is LGHNA and CDR2 is YSLEER. Trimming shortened V by 4 bases and J by 6 bases, and 15 bases separated the two germline ends. The CDR3 is 15 amino acids. The CDR3 loop reads CASSRLTGQDEKLFF. Written as DNA, the CDR3 is TGCGCCAGCAGCCGCCTAACAGGGCAGGATGAAAAACTGTTTTTT.

The rearrangement uses TRBV7-2 and TRBJ2-1; TRBD2 matches 10 bases. V dropped 2 bases and J dropped 8; count of bases not matched to a gene: 9. Germline V gives CDR1 SGHTA, CDR2 FQGNSA. The CDR3 is 16 residues long. The CDR3 DNA follows: TGTGCCAGCAGCTTAAGTGGAGCGGGGGGGCTGTATGAGCAGTTCTTC. Its translation is CASSLSGAGGLYEQFF.

This clone was found a few times. This chain joins TRBV6-6 and TRBJ2-3; 7 nucleotides line up with TRBD2. The length of the CDR3 is 15 residues. The germline CDR1 and CDR2 sequences are MNHNY and SVGAGI (reference sequence). V lost 6 bases and J lost 1; bases outside the gene matches: 7. CDR3 sequence reads: CASRFAGDGTDTQYF. CDR3 coding DNA: TGTGCCAGCAGGTTTGCGGGGGACGGCACAGATACGCAGTATTTT.

The chain is built from TRBV12-5 and TRBJ2-1, with 8 bases matching TRBD2. The CDR3 sequence is 13 residues long. With V trimmed by 1 base and J by 16 bases, 9 bases remained unmatched. CDR1 and CDR2 from the germline V gene are LGHNT and FRNRAP. CDR3 protein: CASGLDGGTSQFF. CDR3 DNA sequence: TGTGCTAGTGGTTTGGATGGGGGGACTAGTCAATTCTTC.

As for this clone: Other DNA sequences within the sample encode an identical CDR3. This chain joins TRBV7-9 and TRBJ2-5; 9 bases align to TRBD2. Losses at the gene ends were 4 bases for V and 2 bases for J; bases not matched to a gene: 2. Germline V gene data show CDR1 as SEHNR and CDR2 as FQNEAQ (reference sequence). The CDR3 consists of 14 residues. The CDR3 DNA reads as TGTGCCAGCAGCTCTAGCGGGGTTCAAGAGACCCAGTACTTC. It encodes CASSSSGVQETQYF.

This clone was seen more than once but under ten times. V is TRBV9 and J is TRBJ2-6, with 13 bases lining up with TRBD2. Per the germline V gene, CDR1 is SGDLS and CDR2 is YYNGEE. Trimming removed 9 bases from V and 3 bases from J; junction bases left unmatched: 12. This CDR3 has 18 residues. The CDR3 sequence is CAIRWGLAGQGGANVLTF. In nucleotides, the CDR3 is TGTGCCATCAGATGGGGACTAGCGGGGCAGGGTGGGGCCAACGTCCTGACTTTC.

V gene TRBV5-1 combines with J gene TRBJ2-7; 11 nucleotides agree with TRBD2. CDR3 length: 16 residues. V shed 3 bases, J shed 0 bases, and the junction held 5 bases outside the gene matches. Germline CDR1 SGHRS, CDR2 YFSETQ. The CDR3 loop reads CASSSLGLADSYEQYF. DNA of the CDR3: TGCGCCAGCAGCTCGCTGGGACTAGCGGACTCCTACGAGCAGTACTTC.